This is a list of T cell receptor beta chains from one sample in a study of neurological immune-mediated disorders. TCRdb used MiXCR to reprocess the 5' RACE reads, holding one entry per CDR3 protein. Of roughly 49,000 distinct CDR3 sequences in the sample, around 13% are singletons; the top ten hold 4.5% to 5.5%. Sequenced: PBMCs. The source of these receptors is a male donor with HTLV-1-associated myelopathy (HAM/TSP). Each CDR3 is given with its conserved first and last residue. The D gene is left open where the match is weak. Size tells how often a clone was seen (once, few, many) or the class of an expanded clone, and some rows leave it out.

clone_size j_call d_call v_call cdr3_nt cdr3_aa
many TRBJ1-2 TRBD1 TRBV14 TGTGCCAGCAGCCGGGACAGGGCTAACTATGGCTACACCTTC CASSRDRANYGYTF
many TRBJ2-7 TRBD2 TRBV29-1 TGCAGCGCCTACGGGGAGGGCCTCTACGAGCAGTACTTC CSAYGEGLYEQYF
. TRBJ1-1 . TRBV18 TGTGCCAGCTCACCCCGGACCGGTTTGGGAGACTCCATGAACACTGAAGCTTTCTTT CASSPRTGLGDSMNTEAFF
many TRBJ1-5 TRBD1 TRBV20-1 TGCAGTGCGAGCGATGACAGGGAGCCTTATAGCAATCAGCCCCAGCATTTT CSASDDREPYSNQPQHF
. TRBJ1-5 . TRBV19 TGTGCCAGTAGTCCCGCGGGAGTTAGCAATCAGCCCCAGCATTTT CASSPAGVSNQPQHF
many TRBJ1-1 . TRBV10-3 TGTGCCATCAGGGACAAGAACACTGAAGCTTTCTTT CAIRDKNTEAFF
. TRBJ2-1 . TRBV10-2 TGCGCCAGCAGACGGGTCTCCTACAATGAGCAGTTCTTC CASRRVSYNEQFF
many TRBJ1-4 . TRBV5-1 TGCGCCAGCAGCTCCGTGGAAACTAATGAAAAACTGTTTTTT CASSSVETNEKLFF
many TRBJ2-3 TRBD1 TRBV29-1 TGCAGCGCGGCTCAGGGGGCTCAAGATACGCAGTATTTT CSAAQGAQDTQYF
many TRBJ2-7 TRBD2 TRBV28 TGTGCCAGCAGTCCCGGGACTAGCGCCCTCTTCTCCTACGAGCAGTACTTC CASSPGTSALFSYEQYF
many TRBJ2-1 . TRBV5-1 TGCGCCAGCAGCTTGATGGGGGCCAGGCCCAATGAGCAGTTCTTC CASSLMGARPNEQFF
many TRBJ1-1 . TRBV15 TGTGCCACCAGCAGAGATCCTACGGTCAACGAACTATTTAACACTGAAGCTTTCTTT CATSRDPTVNELFNTEAFF
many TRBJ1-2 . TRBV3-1 TGTGCCAGCAGCTCTAGTACGGGGAGGACCACCTTC CASSSSTGRTTF
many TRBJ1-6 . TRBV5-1 TGCGCCAGCAGCTTATGGACAGACGAAACCCTCCACTTT CASSLWTDETLHF
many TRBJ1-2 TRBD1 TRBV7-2 TGTGCCAGCAGCTTCGCAGGGGGAAATGGCTACACCTTC CASSFAGGNGYTF
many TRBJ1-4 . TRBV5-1 TGCGCCAGCAGGCTCGACAGGCCGAGTGAAAAACTGTTTTTT CASRLDRPSEKLFF
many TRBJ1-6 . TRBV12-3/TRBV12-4 TGTGCCACAAATTTATCGGGACCCTATAATTCACCCCTCCACTTT CATNLSGPYNSPLHF
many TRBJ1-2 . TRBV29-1 TGCAGCGTTGACCAAAGCCCGGGCGGAGGGTATGGCTACACCTTC CSVDQSPGGGYGYTF
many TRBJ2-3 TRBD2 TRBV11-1 TGTGCCAGCAGTTTCGGCGGCGGGGGTAGAACAGATACGCAGTATTTT CASSFGGGGRTDTQYF
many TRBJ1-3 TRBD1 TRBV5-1 TGCGCCAGCAGCCCGGGGACAGCCGGAAACACCATATATTTT CASSPGTAGNTIYF
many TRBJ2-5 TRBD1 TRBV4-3 TGCGCCAGCAGCCAAGGGGGGACAGGGGAGCAAGAGACCCAGTACTTC CASSQGGTGEQETQYF
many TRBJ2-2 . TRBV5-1 TGCGCCAGCAGCTTGGCAGCGAACACCGGGGAGCTGTTTTTT CASSLAANTGELFF
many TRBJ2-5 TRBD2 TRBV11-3 TGTGCCAGCAGTCTGCAACTAGCGGAGAGAGAGACCCAGTACTTC CASSLQLAERETQYF
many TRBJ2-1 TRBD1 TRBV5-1 TGCGCCAGCAGCATCGGGACAGGGGGGGACAATGAGCAGTTCTTC CASSIGTGGDNEQFF
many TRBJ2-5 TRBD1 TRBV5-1 TGCGCCAGCACCACCTCACAGGGGGCGTGGGAGACCCAGTACTTC CASTTSQGAWETQYF
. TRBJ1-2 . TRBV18 TGTGCCAGATCACCAGACGGGAGCTATGGCTACACCTTC CARSPDGSYGYTF
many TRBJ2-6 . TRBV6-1 TGTGCCAGCGGCGGGGCTGGGGCCAACGTCCTGACTTTC CASGGAGANVLTF
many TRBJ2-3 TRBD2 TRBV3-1 TGTGCCAGCAGCCAAGTTATTAGCGGGGACGGCACAGATACGCAGTATTTT CASSQVISGDGTDTQYF
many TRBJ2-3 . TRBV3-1 TGTGCCAGCAGCCAACGGGTGAGCACAGATACGCAGTATTTT CASSQRVSTDTQYF
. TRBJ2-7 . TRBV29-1 TGCAGCGTTGTAGACGGGAACCGCTTCTACGAGCAGTACTTC CSVVDGNRFYEQYF
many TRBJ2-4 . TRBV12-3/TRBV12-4 TGTGCCAGCAGCTGGGGGGGACAACTAGCCAAAAACATTCAGTACTTC CASSWGGQLAKNIQYF
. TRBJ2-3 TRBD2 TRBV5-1 TGCGCCAGCACATACCGGGAGGCCACAGATACGCAGTATTTT CASTYREATDTQYF
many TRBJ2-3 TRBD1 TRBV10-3 TGTGCCTGCGGGACAGGGCAAGATACGCAGTATTTT CACGTGQDTQYF
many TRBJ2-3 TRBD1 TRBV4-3 TGCGCCAGCAGCCAAGGGACAGGGGGCGGTGCAGATACGCAGTATTTT CASSQGTGGGADTQYF
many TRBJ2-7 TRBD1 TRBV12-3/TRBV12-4 TGTGCCAGCAGTTTGGAGACAGGGGGCATGGGGGAGCAGTACTTC CASSLETGGMGEQYF
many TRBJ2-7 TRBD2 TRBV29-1 TGCAGCGTCGGGGGGTCGCGGCACGAGCAGTACTTC CSVGGSRHEQYF
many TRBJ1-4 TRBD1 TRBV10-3 TGTGCCATCTCCGAGGCAACAGGGGGAGAAAAACTGTTTTTT CAISEATGGEKLFF
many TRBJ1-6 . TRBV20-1 TGCAGTGCCCCGGAGGGCCGGGACGGCTATTCACCCCTCCACTTT CSAPEGRDGYSPLHF
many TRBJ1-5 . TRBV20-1 TGCAGTGCTATTCGGACGCCGGGGAGGGATCAGCCCCAGCATTTT CSAIRTPGRDQPQHF
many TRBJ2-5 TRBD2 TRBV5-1 TGCGCCAGCAGCCCTAGCGGGGGGGGAGAGACCCAGTACTTC CASSPSGGGETQYF
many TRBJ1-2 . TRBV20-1 TGCAGTGCGCCGGACGTTGGGAACCCTTATGGCTACACCTTC CSAPDVGNPYGYTF
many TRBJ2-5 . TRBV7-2 TGTGCCAGCAAATCCGGGTCCATGGTGTTTGAAGAGACCCAGTACTTC CASKSGSMVFEETQYF
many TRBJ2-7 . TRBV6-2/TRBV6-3 TGTGCCAGCAGTTCCCCGACAGACCCCTACTACGAGCAGTACTTC CASSSPTDPYYEQYF
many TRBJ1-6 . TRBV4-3 TGCGCCAGCAGCCAAGACAGGGCGTCCGGGTATAATTCACCCCTCCACTTT CASSQDRASGYNSPLHF
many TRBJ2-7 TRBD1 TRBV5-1 TGCGCCAGCAGTCCGGCGCACAGGGGTATGTACGAGCAGTACTTC CASSPAHRGMYEQYF
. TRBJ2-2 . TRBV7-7 TGTGCTAGCAGCTTAAGGGGACGGGGGAACACCGGGGAGCTGTTTTTT CASSLRGRGNTGELFF
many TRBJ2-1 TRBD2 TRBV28 TGTGCCAGCAGCCTTACTAGCGGGCCTTACAATGAGCAGTTCTTC CASSLTSGPYNEQFF